These 24 T cell receptor beta chains were sequenced from one sample in a study of Ad26.COV2.S vaccination and SARS-CoV-2 variants (dated by TCRdb to the early 2020s). Library creation used the immunoSEQ multiplex PCR assay. What TCRdb holds here is the immuneACCESS table cut down to in-frame rearrangements. Part of the clones is not present; checked against another copy, under half of the missing clones reflect an unresolved V gene, and the others are unexplained. This sample has roughly 320,000 clones in its table, and approximately 86% of those were observed once. 1.9% of the sample goes to the ten largest clones. The treatment or condition label on this specimen signifies: 15 to 20 received Ad26.COV2.S at low or high dose, single or two shots; five or six received placebo; per-sample allocation not given. Repertoires of vaccine and placebo recipients were sequenced from samples collected on day 63 after the first injection.

This sample comprised peripheral blood, obtained in a trial of Ad26.COV2.S vaccine versus placebo. The origin of the receptors is a person aged 18 to 65 who received the Ad26.COV2.S COVID-19 vaccine or a placebo.

This clone occurred a few times. V is TRBV9 and J is TRBJ2-7; no clear D. The CDR3 is made up of 13 amino acids. The germline V gene encodes CDR1 SGDLS and CDR2 YYNGEE. V lost 3 bases to trimming and J lost 0 bases, with 7 bases between them. DNA for the CDR3: TGTGCCAGCAGCGCGAGCGCCTCCTACGAGCAGTACTTC. It yields the protein CASSASASYEQYF.

As concerns this clone: The sample contains more than one DNA sequence encoding this CDR3. This chain uses TRBV18 with TRBJ1-2; D gene ambiguous. Trimming took off 3 bases at V and 2 bases at J, with 7 bases between the two ends. The CDR3 runs to 13 residues. CDR1 is KGHSH and CDR2 is LQKENI in the germline V gene. The CDR3 sequence is CASSPQENYGYTF. DNA for the CDR3: TGTGCCAGCTCACCGCAGGAGAACTATGGCTACACCTTC. Drawing the rest from reference TRBV18 and TRBJ1-2, the complete variable domain is NAGVMQNPRHLVRRRGQEARLRCSPMKGHSHVYWYRQLPEEGLKFMVYLQKENIIDESGMPKERFSAEFPKEGPSILRIQQVVRGDSAAYFCASSPQENYGYTFGSGTRLTVV.

V is TRBV4-1 and J is TRBJ1-6, with D uncertain. Germline V CDR1 and CDR2: MGHRA, YSYEKL. The CDR3 loop spans 16 amino acids. Between the trimmed V and J ends, which lost 6 bases and 0 bases, there was a span of 12 bases. CDR3 DNA sequence: TGCGCCAGCAGGCTCACAGCATCCTCCTATAATTCACCCCTCCACTTT. This encodes CASRLTASSYNSPLHF.

This clone was seen a few times. J is TRBJ1-3 and V is TRBV7-9, with a weak D call TRBD1 (5 bases). From germline, CDR1 is SEHNR and CDR2 FQNEAQ (reference sequence). This CDR3 comprises 16 residues. Trimming removed 5 bases from V and 1 base from J, with 15 bases in between. This CDR3 reads CASSPWGRGSGNTIYF. CDR3 DNA sequence: TGTGCCAGCAGCCCATGGGGGAGAGGATCTGGAAACACCATATATTTT. Filled out from reference TRBV7-9 and TRBJ1-3, the complete variable domain reads DTGVSQNPRHKITKRGQNVTFRCDPISEHNRLYWYRQTLGQGPEFLTYFQNEAQLEKSRLLSDRFSAERPKGSFSTLEIQRTEQGDSAMYLCASSPWGRGSGNTIYFGEGSWLTVV.

This chain joins TRBV7-9 and TRBJ2-7; 7 bases match TRBD1. Germline values: CDR1 SEHNR, CDR2 FQNEAQ (reference sequence). The J segment lost 5 bases and the V segment lost 1 base, leaving 2 bases of the junction unmatched. The CDR3 runs to 13 residues. As DNA, the CDR3 is TGTGCCAGCAGCTTAGAGGGACAGAACGAGCAGTACTTC. It encodes CASSLEGQNEQYF. The whole variable domain, filled in from reference TRBV7-9 and TRBJ2-7, reads DTGVSQNPRHKITKRGQNVTFRCDPISEHNRLYWYRQTLGQGPEFLTYFQNEAQLEKSRLLSDRFSAERPKGSFSTLEIQRTEQGDSAMYLCASSLEGQNEQYFGPGTRLTVT.

This sequence joins TRBV9 and TRBJ1-2; possible D gene TRBD1, 5 bases. This CDR3 has 16 residues. Germline V lookup: CDR1 SGDLS, CDR2 YYNGEE. V lost 1 base and J lost 5, with 18 bases in between. CDR3 DNA sequence: TGTGCCAGCAGCGTAAGCAGCGGGACGGACTTTTATGGCTACACCTTC. This gives the protein CASSVSSGTDFYGYTF.

This clone was seen a handful of times. V gene TRBV2 combines with J gene TRBJ2-2, with 8 nucleotides matching TRBD2. This CDR3 comprises 14 residues. Germline CDR1 and CDR2: SNHLY and FYNNEI. V dropped 4 bases and J dropped 3; count of bases not matched to a gene: 1. The CDR3 DNA is TGTGCCAGCAGTGGAGCGGGGGACACCGGGGAGCTGTTTTTT. This gives the protein CASSGAGDTGELFF.

The chain has TRBV7-2 and TRBJ1-5; D may be TRBD1 (6 bases). The V gene lost 1 base and the J gene lost 0 bases, with 13 bases spanning the gap. The CDR3 length is 17 residues. The germline V gene has CDR1 SGHTA and CDR2 FQGNSA. CDR3 protein: CASSLGGGAPSNQPQHF. In nucleotides, the CDR3 is TGTGCCAGCAGCTTAGGGGGGGGCGCCCCTAGCAATCAGCCCCAGCATTTT.

This chain joins TRBV3-1 (or the pseudogene TRBV3-2) and TRBJ1-2; D gene unclear. This CDR3 comprises 13 residues. V was pared by 0 bases and J by 4 bases, with 6 bases between. Germline values: CDR1 LGHDT, CDR2 YNNKEL (reference sequence). CDR3 nucleotide sequence: TGTGCCAGCAGCCAAGATCACGGCTATGGCTACACCTTC. Translated, it gives CASSQDHGYGYTF.

The V gene is TRBV7-2, the J gene TRBJ2-3; D perhaps matches TRBD2 (6 bases). The V end lost 2 bases, the J end lost 5 bases, and 11 bases lay between the germline ends. Germline values: CDR1 SGHTA, CDR2 FQGNSA. There are 14 residues in the CDR3. CDR3: CASSLSSGVDTQYF. CDR3 nucleotide sequence: TGTGCCAGCAGCTTAAGTTCGGGGGTAGATACGCAGTATTTT.

This clone was counted only a few times. The CDR3 nucleotides read TGTGCCAGCAGCCGCGGACAGGGGGCGATTTATGGCTACACCTTC. This codes for CASSRGQGAIYGYTF. The chain recombines TRBV6-2 or TRBV6-3 with TRBJ1-2, with 11 bases that match TRBD1. Trimming removed 6 bases from V and 5 bases from J; junction bases left unmatched: 8. The germline V gene encodes CDR1 MNHEY and CDR2 SVGEGT. The CDR3 spans 15 residues.

The rearrangement joins TRBV18 to TRBJ1-6; tentative D call: TRBD1 (6 bases). CDR3 length: 13 residues. Germline values: CDR1 KGHSH, CDR2 LQKENI. Between the trimmed V and J ends, which lost 4 bases and 10 bases, there was a span of 11 bases. CDR3 bases: TGTGCCAGCTCACAGGGGGTAGGATCACCCCTCCACTTT. Translated, it gives CASSQGVGSPLHF. The full variable domain, completed using reference TRBV18 and TRBJ1-6, is NAGVMQNPRHLVRRRGQEARLRCSPMKGHSHVYWYRQLPEEGLKFMVYLQKENIIDESGMPKERFSAEFPKEGPSILRIQQVVRGDSAAYFCASSQGVGSPLHFGNGTRLTVT.

The V call is TRBV7-2, the J call TRBJ1-5; 7 bases are shared with TRBD1. V lost 6 bases to trimming and J lost 3 bases; unmatched junction nucleotides: 11. The CDR3 is made up of 16 amino acids. From germline, CDR1 is SGHTA and CDR2 FQGNSA. CDR3 amino acids: CASSWAGDRNNQPQHF. Written as DNA, the CDR3 is TGTGCCAGCAGTTGGGCTGGGGACAGAAACAATCAGCCCCAGCATTTT.

V and J are TRBV27 and TRBJ2-5; D might be TRBD1 (5 bases). Per germline, CDR1 MNHEY and CDR2 SMNVEV (reference sequence). With 0 bases removed from V and 6 bases from J, the gap between germline ends came to 14 bases. The CDR3 contains 15 residues. DNA for the CDR3: TGTGCCAGCAGTTTATCGTACCCACAGGTTAAGACCCAGTACTTC. Protein product: CASSLSYPQVKTQYF.

CDR3 loop: CASSFTRTGKGNTEAFF. Here the CDR3 DNA reads TGTGCCAGCAGCTTCACGAGGACAGGGAAGGGGAACACTGAAGCTTTCTTT. J is TRBJ1-1 and V is TRBV5-6; 8 bases are shared with TRBD1. The V gene end was trimmed by 2 bases and the J gene end by 1 base; junction bases not matched to a gene: 10. Germline CDR1 and CDR2: SGHDT and YYEEEE. The CDR3 is 17 residues long.

The chain uses TRBV24-1 and TRBJ2-2; D is undetermined. The length of the CDR3 is 14 residues. The germline V gene has CDR1 KGHDR and CDR2 SFDVKD. V was clipped by 5 bases and J by 1 base, with 7 bases between them. In DNA, the CDR3 is TGTGCCACCAGTGTTGACGGGAACACCGGGGAGCTGTTTTTT. Translated: CATSVDGNTGELFF.

The chain employs TRBV6-6 and TRBJ1-1, with a weak D call TRBD1 (5 bases). In germline, CDR1 is MNHNY, CDR2 SVGAGI (reference sequence). Between the trimmed V and J ends, which lost 2 bases and 6 bases, there was a span of 16 bases. This CDR3 is built from 15 residues. CDR3 DNA sequence: TGTGCCAGCAGTTACCGCCGGGGCGCAGAATCTGAAGCTTTCTTT. This translates into CASSYRRGAESEAFF.

This chain links TRBV6-5 with TRBJ1-1; D is unclear. Germline V CDR1 and CDR2: MNHEY, SVGAGI. The CDR3 length is 16 residues. V was trimmed by 4 bases and J by 1 base, leaving 16 bases between them. The CDR3 spells CASSSPREIGNTEAFF. Here the CDR3 DNA reads TGTGCCAGCAGTTCGCCCCGGGAGATCGGGAACACTGAAGCTTTCTTT.

The chain joins TRBV19 to TRBJ1-2, with D unresolved. There are 16 residues in the CDR3. CDR1 is LNHDA and CDR2 is SQIVND in the germline V gene (reference sequence). The V and J ends lost 2 bases and 8 bases respectively, with 21 bases between them. CDR3 nucleotide sequence: TGTGCCAGTAGTATAATTGGGAAAAAGTCTCCTCCCGGCTACACCTTC. Translated: CASSIIGKKSPPGYTF. Full variable domain (rest looked up from reference TRBV19 and TRBJ1-2): DGGITQSPKYLFRKEGQNVTLSCEQNLNHDAMYWYRQDPGQGLRLIYYSQIVNDFQKGDIAEGYSVSREKKESFPLTVTSAQKNPTAFYLCASSIIGKKSPPGYTFGSGTRLTVV.

The chain couples TRBV7-9 to TRBJ2-3; TRBD2 aligns across 8 bases. This CDR3 has 14 amino acids. Germline lookup yields CDR1 SEHNR and CDR2 FQNEAQ (reference sequence). V lost 6 bases, J lost 4 bases, and 6 bases stayed unmatched. This CDR3 is CASRGRGAPDTQYF. CDR3 DNA: TGTGCCAGCAGGGGGCGGGGGGCACCAGATACGCAGTATTTT.

This chain connects TRBV27 to TRBJ1-2, with D hard to call. Germline V gene lookup returns CDR1 MNHEY and CDR2 SMNVEV (reference sequence). Trimming removed 2 bases from V and 0 bases from J, with 7 bases in between. The CDR3 runs 14 residues. The CDR3 region is CASSLGVANYGYTF. The CDR3 DNA reads TGTGCCAGCAGTTTAGGGGTTGCTAACTATGGCTACACCTTC.

The chain uses TRBV6-5 and TRBJ1-4; TRBD1 agrees at 7 bases. Germline CDR1 reads MNHEY; CDR2 reads SVGAGI. Unmatched junction bases numbered 5, after V lost 10 bases and J lost 3 bases. CDR3 length equals 13 residues. The CDR3 protein is CATDRVPNEKLFF. DNA for the CDR3: TGTGCCACTGACAGGGTCCCTAATGAAAAACTGTTTTTT.

CDR3 loop: CASSESGQGGQPQHF. CDR3 nucleotide sequence: TGTGCCAGCAGCGAGTCAGGACAGGGAGGACAGCCCCAGCATTTT. The rearrangement joins TRBV27 to TRBJ1-5; 8 bases fit TRBD1. Germline V lookup: CDR1 MNHEY, CDR2 SMNVEV (reference sequence). CDR3 length equals 15 residues. Germline trimming cut 6 bases from V and 7 bases from J; bases unmatched to any gene: 11.

Comments on this clone: The same CDR3 arises from other DNA sequences in this sample as well. The chain joins TRBV18 to TRBJ1-6; a possible D gene is TRBD1 (6 bases). From germline, CDR1 is KGHSH and CDR2 LQKENI. The germline V and J ends were trimmed by 3 bases and 3 bases, with 9 bases remaining between them. This CDR3 has 15 amino acids. DNA of the CDR3: TGTGCCAGCTCACCGGACAGTAGCTATAATTCACCCCTCCACTTT. Amino acids: CASSPDSSYNSPLHF. Variable domain in full (rest from reference TRBV18 and TRBJ1-6): NAGVMQNPRHLVRRRGQEARLRCSPMKGHSHVYWYRQLPEEGLKFMVYLQKENIIDESGMPKERFSAEFPKEGPSILRIQQVVRGDSAAYFCASSPDSSYNSPLHFGNGTRLTVT.